This note documents a single T cell receptor (beta chain) sequence. Its specificity is unknown. This entry belongs to a study of a mutant IDH1 vaccine in newly diagnosed glioma. Overall study: The earlier regimen, radiotherapy, temozolomide, or both, was most often both.

Per the germline V gene, CDR1 is DFQATT and CDR2 is SNEGSKA (reference sequence). Trimming stripped 4 bases from V and 5 bases from J, with 8 bases between. There are 11 residues in the CDR3. Time point given: baseline, week 1 (first vaccination visit). This sample's treatment: pre-vaccination baseline after standard-of-care therapy. Astrocytomas found in donors were new, WHO grade 3 or 4, IDH1-mutant and ATRX-lost. Clones were read by immunoSEQ multiplex PCR, and TCRdb kept only the in-frame ones, dropping some. The table shows approximately 92,000 clones, with roughly 80% occurring only once. Notes on the study in general: Vaccine-induced responses were seen in less than 95% of patients, spanning several MHC alleles.

The chain carries TRBV20-1 and TRBJ2-5; D remains ambiguous. This receptor was identified in a woman in her forties or fifties with glioma. Sequenced here: PBMCs, sampled from a glioma patient treated with radiotherapy, temozolomide or both. The CDR3: CSANPGETQYF. For the CDR3, the DNA is TGCAGTGCTAACCCTGGCGAGACCCAGTACTTC.